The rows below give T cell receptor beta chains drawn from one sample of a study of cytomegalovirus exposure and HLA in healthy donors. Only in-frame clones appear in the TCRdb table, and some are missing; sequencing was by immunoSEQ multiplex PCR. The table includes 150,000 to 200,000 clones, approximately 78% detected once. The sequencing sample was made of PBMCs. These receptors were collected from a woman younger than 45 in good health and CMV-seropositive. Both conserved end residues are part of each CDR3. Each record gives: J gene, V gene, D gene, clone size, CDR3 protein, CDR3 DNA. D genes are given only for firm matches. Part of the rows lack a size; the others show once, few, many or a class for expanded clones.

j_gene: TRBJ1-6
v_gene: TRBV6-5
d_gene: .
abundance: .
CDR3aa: CASSSLRGESPLHF
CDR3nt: TGTGCCAGCAGTTCCCTCAGGGGCGAATCACCCCTCCACTTT

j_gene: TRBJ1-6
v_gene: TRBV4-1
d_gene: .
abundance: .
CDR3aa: CASSQDPARLFYSPLHF
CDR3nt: TGCGCCAGCAGCCAAGATCCAGCGCGCTTATTCTATTCACCCCTCCACTTT

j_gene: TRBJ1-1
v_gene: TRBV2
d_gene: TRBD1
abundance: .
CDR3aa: CASRERTGDTEAFF
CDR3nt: TGTGCCAGCAGGGAGCGGACAGGGGACACTGAAGCTTTCTTT

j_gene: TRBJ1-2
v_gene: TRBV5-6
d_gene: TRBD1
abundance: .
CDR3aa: CASSLAYRGKGPVYGYTF
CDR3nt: TGTGCCAGCAGCTTGGCCTACAGGGGGAAGGGCCCAGTCTATGGCTACACCTTC

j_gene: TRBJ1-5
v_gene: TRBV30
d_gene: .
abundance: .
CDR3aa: CAWSPSEDQPQHF
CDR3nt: TGTGCCTGGAGCCCCAGTGAGGATCAGCCCCAGCATTTT

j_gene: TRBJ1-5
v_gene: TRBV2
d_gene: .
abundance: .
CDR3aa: CASRQDLNSNQPQHF
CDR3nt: TGTGCCAGCAGACAGGACCTTAATAGCAATCAGCCCCAGCATTTT

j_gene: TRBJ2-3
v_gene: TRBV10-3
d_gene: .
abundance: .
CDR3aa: CAISRGTDTQYF
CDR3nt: TGTGCCATCAGCCGGGGCACAGATACGCAGTATTTT

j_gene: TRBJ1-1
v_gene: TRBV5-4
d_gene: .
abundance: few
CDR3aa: CASSRPGDLGTEAFF
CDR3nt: TGTGCCAGCAGCAGACCGGGGGACTTGGGAACTGAAGCTTTCTTT

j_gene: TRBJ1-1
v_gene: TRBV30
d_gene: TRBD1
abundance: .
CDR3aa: CAWRVVQGMGAAFF
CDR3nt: TGTGCCTGGAGGGTAGTACAGGGGATGGGAGCGGCTTTCTTT

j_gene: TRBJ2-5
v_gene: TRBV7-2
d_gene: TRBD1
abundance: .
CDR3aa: CASTSTGGGTQYF
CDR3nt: TGTGCCAGCACCAGTACAGGGGGCGGGACCCAGTACTTC

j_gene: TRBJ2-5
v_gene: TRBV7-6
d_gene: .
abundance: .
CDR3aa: CASSLAWQALQETQYF
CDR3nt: TGTGCCAGCAGCTTAGCGTGGCAGGCCCTCCAAGAGACCCAGTACTTC

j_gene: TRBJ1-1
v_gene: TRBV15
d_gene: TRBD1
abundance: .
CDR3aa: CATSKDRATTEAFF
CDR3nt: TGTGCCACCAGCAAGGACAGGGCGACCACTGAAGCTTTCTTT

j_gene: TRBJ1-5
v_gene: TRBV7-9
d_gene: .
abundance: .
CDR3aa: CASSLVMGRADQPQHF
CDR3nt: TGTGCCAGCAGCTTAGTAATGGGCAGGGCGGATCAGCCCCAGCATTTT

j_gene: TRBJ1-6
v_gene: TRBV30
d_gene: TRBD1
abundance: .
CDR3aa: CAWSQGQDNSPLHF
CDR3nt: TGTGCCTGGAGTCAGGGACAGGATAATTCACCCCTCCACTTT

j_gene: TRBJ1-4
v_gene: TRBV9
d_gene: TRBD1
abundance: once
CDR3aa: CASSVPGQLNEKLFF
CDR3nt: TGTGCCAGCAGCGTGCCGGGACAGCTGAATGAAAAACTGTTTTTT

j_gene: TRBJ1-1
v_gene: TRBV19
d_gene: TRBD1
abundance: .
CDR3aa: CASSPPRGQVINTEAFF
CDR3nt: TGTGCCAGTAGTCCTCCAAGGGGACAGGTAATTAACACTGAAGCTTTCTTT

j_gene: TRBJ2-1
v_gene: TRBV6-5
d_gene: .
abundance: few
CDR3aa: CASSYSDNDNEQFF
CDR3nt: TGTGCCAGCAGTTACTCGGACAATGACAATGAGCAGTTCTTC

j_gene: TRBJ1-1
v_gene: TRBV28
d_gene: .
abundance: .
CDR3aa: CASSLSAPGSAFF
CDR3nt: TGTGCCAGCAGTTTATCTGCCCCGGGGTCGGCTTTCTTT

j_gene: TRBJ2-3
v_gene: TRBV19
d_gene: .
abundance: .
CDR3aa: CATFSPGETDTQYF
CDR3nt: TGTGCCACCTTCTCTCCCGGGGAGACAGATACGCAGTATTTT

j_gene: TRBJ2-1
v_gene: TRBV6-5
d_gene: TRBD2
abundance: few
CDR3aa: CASSYPGLVGEQFF
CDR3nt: TGTGCCAGCAGTTACCCGGGACTAGTTGGGGAGCAGTTCTTC

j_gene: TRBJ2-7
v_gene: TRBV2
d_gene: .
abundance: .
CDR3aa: CASSVGRWAGEQYF
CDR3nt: TGTGCCAGCAGTGTGGGTCGCTGGGCTGGGGAGCAGTACTTC

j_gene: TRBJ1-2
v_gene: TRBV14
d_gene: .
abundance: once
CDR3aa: CASSQDSDSPYGYTF
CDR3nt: TGTGCCAGCAGCCAAGATAGTGACAGCCCTTATGGCTACACCTTC

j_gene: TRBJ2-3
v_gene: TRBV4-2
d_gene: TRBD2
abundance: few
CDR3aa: CASSQEEGGADTQYF
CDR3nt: TGTGCCAGCAGCCAAGAGGAGGGAGGGGCAGATACGCAGTATTTT

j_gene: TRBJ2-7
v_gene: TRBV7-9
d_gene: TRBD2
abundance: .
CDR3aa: CSSSASGRGMHEQYF
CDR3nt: TGTTCCAGCAGCGCAAGCGGGAGGGGAATGCACGAGCAGTACTTC

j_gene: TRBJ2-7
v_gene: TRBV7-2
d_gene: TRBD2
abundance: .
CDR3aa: CASSTGLAEVHEQYF
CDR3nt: TGTGCCAGCAGCACAGGACTAGCGGAGGTACACGAGCAGTACTTC

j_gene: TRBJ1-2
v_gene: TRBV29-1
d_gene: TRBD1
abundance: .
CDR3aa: CSVGQGDNYGYTF
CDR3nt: TGCAGCGTCGGACAGGGTGATAACTATGGCTACACCTTC

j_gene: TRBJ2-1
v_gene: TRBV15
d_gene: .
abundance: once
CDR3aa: CATSRENQGDEQFF
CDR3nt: TGTGCCACCAGCAGAGAAAACCAGGGTGATGAGCAGTTCTTC

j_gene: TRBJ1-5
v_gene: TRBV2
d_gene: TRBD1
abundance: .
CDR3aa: CASSEEGQGLEPQHF
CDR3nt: TGTGCCAGCAGTGAAGAAGGACAGGGCCTTGAGCCCCAGCATTTT

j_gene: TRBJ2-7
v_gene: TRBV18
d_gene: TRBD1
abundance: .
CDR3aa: CASSPSGGGDEQYF
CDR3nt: TGTGCCAGCTCACCATCAGGGGGCGGGGACGAGCAGTACTTC

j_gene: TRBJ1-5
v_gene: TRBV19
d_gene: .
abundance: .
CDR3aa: CASSIGFGNQPQHF
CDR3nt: TGTGCCAGTAGTATCGGGTTCGGCAATCAGCCCCAGCATTTT

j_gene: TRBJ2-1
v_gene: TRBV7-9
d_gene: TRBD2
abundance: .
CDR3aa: CASSSRLAGQEYNEQFF
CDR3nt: TGTGCCAGCAGCTCAAGACTAGCGGGCCAGGAGTACAATGAGCAGTTCTTC

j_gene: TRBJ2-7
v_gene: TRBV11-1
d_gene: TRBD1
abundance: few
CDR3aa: CASSGWTGYEQYF
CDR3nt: TGTGCCAGCAGCGGTTGGACAGGCTACGAGCAGTACTTC

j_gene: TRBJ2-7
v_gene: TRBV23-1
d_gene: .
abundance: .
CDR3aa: CASSQSGGARVEQYF
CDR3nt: TGCGCCAGCAGTCAATCGGGGGGGGCTAGGGTCGAGCAGTACTTC

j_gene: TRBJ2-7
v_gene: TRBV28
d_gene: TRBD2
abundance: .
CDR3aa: CASSLGGAEQYF
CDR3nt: TGTGCCAGCAGTTTGGGAGGGGCCGAGCAGTACTTC

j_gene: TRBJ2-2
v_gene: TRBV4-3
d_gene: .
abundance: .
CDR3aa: CASSQDGSETGELFF
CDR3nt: TGCGCCAGCAGCCAGGACGGGAGCGAGACCGGGGAGCTGTTTTTT

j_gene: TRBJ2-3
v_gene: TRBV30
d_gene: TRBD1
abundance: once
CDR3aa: CAWSVRTGSTDTQYF
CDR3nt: TGTGCCTGGAGTGTTCGGACAGGGTCTACAGATACGCAGTATTTT

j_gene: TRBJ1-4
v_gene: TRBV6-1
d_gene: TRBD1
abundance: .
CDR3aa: CASSEQGALGNEKLFF
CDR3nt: TGTGCCAGCAGTGAACAGGGGGCGCTTGGTAATGAAAAACTGTTTTTT

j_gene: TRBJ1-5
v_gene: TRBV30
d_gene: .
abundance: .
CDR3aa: CAWSASSNQPQHF
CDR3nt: TGTGCCTGGAGTGCCTCCAGCAATCAGCCCCAGCATTTT

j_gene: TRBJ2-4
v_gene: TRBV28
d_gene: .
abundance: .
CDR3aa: CASTLGGLAKNIQYF
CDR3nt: TGTGCCAGCACCCTCGGGGGACTAGCCAAAAACATTCAGTACTTC

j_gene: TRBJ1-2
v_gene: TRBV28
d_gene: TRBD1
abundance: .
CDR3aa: CASSYTGENGYTF
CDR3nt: TGTGCCAGCAGCTATACAGGGGAAAATGGCTACACCTTC

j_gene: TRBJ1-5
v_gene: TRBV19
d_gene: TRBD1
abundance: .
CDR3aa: CASRLTGGGQPQHF
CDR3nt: TGTGCCAGTAGATTGACAGGGGGCGGTCAGCCCCAGCATTTT

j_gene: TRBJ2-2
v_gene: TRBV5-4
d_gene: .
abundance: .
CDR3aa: CASTSVPNTGELFF
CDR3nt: TGTGCCAGCACCTCTGTCCCGAACACCGGGGAGCTGTTTTTT

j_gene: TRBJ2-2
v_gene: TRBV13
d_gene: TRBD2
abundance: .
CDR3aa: CASSPYGLAGGIGELFF
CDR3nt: TGTGCCAGCAGCCCCTACGGACTAGCGGGAGGGATCGGGGAGCTGTTTTTT

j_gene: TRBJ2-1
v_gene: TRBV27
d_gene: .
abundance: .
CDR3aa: CASSWSSPASFSYNEQFF
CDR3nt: TGTGCCAGCAGTTGGTCTAGCCCTGCTTCCTTCTCCTACAATGAGCAGTTCTTC

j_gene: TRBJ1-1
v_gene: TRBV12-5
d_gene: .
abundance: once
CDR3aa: CASGLGHPNTEAFF
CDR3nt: TGTGCTAGTGGTTTGGGACACCCGAACACTGAAGCTTTCTTT

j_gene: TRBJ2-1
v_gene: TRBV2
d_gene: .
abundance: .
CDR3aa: CASTPTRNEQFF
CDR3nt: TGTGCCAGCACTCCTACCAGGAATGAGCAGTTCTTC

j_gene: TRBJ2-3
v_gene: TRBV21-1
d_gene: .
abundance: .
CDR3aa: CASSGGLPIRSTDTQYF
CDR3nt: TGTGCCAGCAGCGGTGGACTACCCATTAGGAGCACAGATACGCAGTATTTT

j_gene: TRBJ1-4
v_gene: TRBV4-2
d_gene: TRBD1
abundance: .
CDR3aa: CASSQGGTGGMLFF
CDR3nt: TGTGCCAGCAGCCAAGGGGGGACAGGGGGAATGTTGTTTTTT

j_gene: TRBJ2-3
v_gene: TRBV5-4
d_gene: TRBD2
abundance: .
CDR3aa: CASSLMRGDTQYF
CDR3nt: TGTGCCAGCAGCTTGATGCGGGGGGATACGCAGTATTTT

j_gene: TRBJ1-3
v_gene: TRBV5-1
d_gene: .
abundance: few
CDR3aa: CASSLGQRKNTIYF
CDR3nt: TGCGCCAGCAGCTTGGGACAGAGGAAAAACACCATATATTTT

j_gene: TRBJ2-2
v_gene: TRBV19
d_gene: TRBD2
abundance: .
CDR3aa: CASSRSASGRGTGELFF
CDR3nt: TGTGCCAGTAGTAGAAGTGCTAGCGGGAGGGGCACCGGGGAGCTGTTTTTT

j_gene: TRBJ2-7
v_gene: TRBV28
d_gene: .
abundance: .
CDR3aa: CASSLDRIPYEQYF
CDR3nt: TGTGCCAGCAGTTTGGACAGAATCCCCTACGAGCAGTACTTC

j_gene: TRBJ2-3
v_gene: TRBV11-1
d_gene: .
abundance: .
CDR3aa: CASSLGLYTDTQYF
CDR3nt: TGTGCCAGCAGCTTGGGCCTCTACACAGATACGCAGTATTTT

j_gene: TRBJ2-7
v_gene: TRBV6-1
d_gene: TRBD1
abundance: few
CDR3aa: CASSEAGTGAYEQYF
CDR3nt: TGTGCCAGCAGTGAAGCCGGGACAGGGGCCTACGAGCAGTACTTC

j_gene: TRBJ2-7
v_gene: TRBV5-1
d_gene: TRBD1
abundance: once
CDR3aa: CASSHRTGGEIYEQYF
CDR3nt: TGCGCCAGCAGCCATAGAACAGGGGGCGAAATCTACGAGCAGTACTTC

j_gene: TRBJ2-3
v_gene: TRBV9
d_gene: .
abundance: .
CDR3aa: CASSVDQGHITDTQYF
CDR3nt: TGTGCCAGCAGCGTAGATCAAGGACATATAACAGATACGCAGTATTTT

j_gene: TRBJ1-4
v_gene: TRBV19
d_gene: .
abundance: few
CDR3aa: CASSPTGTAGNEKLFF
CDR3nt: TGTGCCAGTAGTCCTACCGGGACGGCGGGAAATGAAAAACTGTTTTTT

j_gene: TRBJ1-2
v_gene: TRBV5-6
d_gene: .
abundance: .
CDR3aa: CASSLRGLSYGYTF
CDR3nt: TGTGCCAGCAGCTTGAGAGGGCTCAGCTATGGCTACACCTTC

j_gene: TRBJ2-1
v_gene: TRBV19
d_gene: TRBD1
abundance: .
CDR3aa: CASSTHRGQEQFF
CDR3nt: TGTGCCAGTAGTACTCACAGGGGTCAGGAGCAGTTCTTC